The 10 T cell receptor beta chains in this list originate from one sample, sequenced in a study of chemoradiotherapy in HPV16-positive cancers. Method: immunoSEQ multiplex PCR; TCRdb's copy keeps in-frame clones and lacks some. Of more than 35,000 clones listed, more than 65% are singletons. Sequenced material: blood, taken from a patient who underwent chemoradiotherapy. Source of these receptors: a human donor with HPV-associated anogenital cancer.

The rearrangement uses TRBV11-2 and TRBJ1-4; D remains ambiguous. Trimming removed 5 bases at V and 3 bases at J, with 16 bases between. CDR1 is SGHAT and CDR2 is FQNNGV in the germline V gene. CDR3 length equals 16 residues. The CDR3 sequence: CASSTPPGISNEKLFF. In DNA form, the CDR3 reads TGTGCCAGCAGCACACCACCCGGGATATCTAATGAAAAACTGTTTTTT.

This rearrangement joins TRBV7-9 to TRBJ2-4; D gene uncertain. CDR1 is SEHNR, CDR2 FQNEAQ, per germline (reference sequence). With 0 bases removed from V and 12 bases from J, the gap between germline ends came to 15 bases. The CDR3 is made up of 14 amino acids. CDR3 amino acids: CASSLAGPDETQYF. The CDR3 region has the DNA TGTGCCAGCAGCTTAGCCGGGCCCGACGAGACTCAGTACTTC.

The V and J genes are TRBV5-1 and TRBJ1-4; no reliable D call. CDR1 SGHRS and CDR2 YFSETQ come from the germline V gene. The CDR3 sequence is 11 residues long. V was trimmed by 5 bases and J by 6 bases, leaving 5 bases between them. CDR3 nucleotide sequence: TGCGCCAGCAGTAGGGATGAAAAACTGTTTTTT. Protein sequence: CASSRDEKLFF.

The chain links TRBV10-1 to TRBJ1-2; D is uncertain. Trimming cost V 7 bases and J 6 bases, with 6 bases left between them. The CDR3 length is 10 residues. Germline assignment: CDR1 WNHNN and CDR2 SYGVQD (reference sequence). CDR3 residues: CASTKDGYTF. In nucleotides, the CDR3 is TGCGCCAGCACCAAAGATGGCTACACCTTC.

CDR3 in DNA: TGTGCCAGCAGCCGAACGGACAGGGGGCGCACCGGGGAGCTGTTTTTT. This gives the protein CASSRTDRGRTGELFF. This chain connects TRBV11-2 to TRBJ2-2; 11 bases line up with TRBD1. The CDR3 consists of 16 residues. Germline lookup yields CDR1 SGHAT and CDR2 FQNNGV. With V trimmed by 5 bases and J by 4 bases, 6 bases remained unmatched.

The V and J genes are TRBV6-5 and TRBJ2-7, with D possibly called TRBD1 or TRBD2 (5 bases each). CDR1 MNHEY and CDR2 SVGAGI come from the germline V gene. The CDR3 contains 14 residues. Trimming stripped 2 bases from V and 6 bases from J, with 14 bases between. CDR3 nucleotides: TGTGCCAGCAGTTACGTGGGGACCACGGGCGAGCAGTACTTC. Residues: CASSYVGTTGEQYF.

The chain links TRBV6-4 to TRBJ2-6; the D is unclear. V lost 0 bases, J lost 0 bases, and 3 bases lay in between. CDR1 is MRHNA and CDR2 is SNTAGT in the germline V gene. This CDR3 is 15 amino acids long. The CDR3 here is CASSDSNSGANVLTF. The CDR3 DNA is TGTGCCAGCAGTGACTCCAACTCTGGGGCCAACGTCCTGACTTTC.

The chain employs TRBV9 and TRBJ1-1; TRBD1 aligns across 9 bases. Germline CDR1 and CDR2: SGDLS and YYNGEE. The CDR3 runs to 17 residues. V lost 0 bases to trimming and J lost 3 bases; unmatched junction nucleotides: 9. The CDR3 sequence is CASSVGYQTGGDTEAFF. As DNA, the CDR3 is TGTGCCAGCAGCGTAGGGTACCAGACAGGGGGAGACACTGAAGCTTTCTTT. Using reference TRBV9 and TRBJ1-1 for the parts outside the CDR3, the full variable domain is DSGVTQTPKHLITATGQRVTLRCSPRSGDLSVYWYQQSLDQGLQFLIQYYNGEERAKGNILERFSAQQFPDLHSELNLSSLELGDSALYFCASSVGYQTGGDTEAFFGQGTRLTVV.

The chain couples TRBV6-6 to TRBJ2-6; 7 bases agree with TRBD1. V gave up 5 bases and J gave up 4 bases; unmatched junction bases: 5. Germline values: CDR1 MNHNY, CDR2 SVGAGI (reference sequence). The CDR3 contains 15 residues. CDR3 sequence (DNA): TGTGCCAGCAGTGACAGGGTGGCGGGGGCCAACGTCCTGACTTTC. This sequence encodes CASSDRVAGANVLTF.

The V gene is TRBV5-1, the J gene TRBJ2-1, with 16 bases fitting TRBD2. The CDR3 has 18 amino acids. Germline V gene lookup returns CDR1 SGHRS and CDR2 YFSETQ. V trimming: 4 bases; J trimming: 8 bases; junction bases outside the gene matches: 12. CDR3 amino acids: CASSGGTSGGAGRYEQFF. Here the CDR3 DNA reads TGCGCCAGCAGCGGCGGGACTAGCGGGGGGGCCGGTAGGTATGAGCAGTTCTTC.